This T cell receptor (beta chain) was sequenced in a study of blood T cell repertoires in COVID-19. In the study overall: Sites across the United States, Italy and Spain contributed samples from acute and convalescent COVID-19. PBMCs, B-cell-depleted T cells, or T cells were the source of the cDNA or gDNA that made up the material.

Germline V gene lookup returns CDR1 MDHEN and CDR2 SYDVKM. The trim removed 0 bases at V and 5 bases at J, leaving 8 bases unmatched. This CDR3 has 17 residues. As handled by the study authors: Researchers report that nucleated cell counts were estimated from reference gene primer amplification. This table comes from immunoSEQ multiplex PCR, and its TCRdb copy is limited to in-frame clones, with some not included. That table furnishes V, J and clone size, whereas the DNA furnished D and trimming. The data show about 280,000 clones, 65% to 90% seen once. The sequence was collected from a man aged 45-65 years with active or convalescent COVID-19. The chain is built from TRBV28 and TRBJ1-5; 9 bases agree with TRBD1. Source material: peripheral blood. Written as DNA, the CDR3 is TGTGCCAGCAGTTTATGGGGGGGACAGGGAGGTGATCAGCCCCAGCATTTT. It yields the protein CASSLWGGQGGDQPQHF.